This TCR beta chain originates from a study of CD8+ T cells in alopecia areata. CDR1 and CDR2 (germline): MNHEY, SMNVEV (reference sequence). The CDR3 is 17 residues long. After removal of 5 bases from V and 2 bases from J, the junction contained 9 bases not matched to a gene. The treatment was: oral pan-JAK inhibitor, 5-10 mg twice daily. Following extraction, RNA underwent reverse transcription to cDNA, which served as the sequencing template. Measured with immunoSEQ multiplex PCR; TCRdb has only the in-frame clones, and not every one. Among more than 90,000 clones listed, approximately 63% were seen once.

The gene calls are TRBV27 and TRBJ2-3, with 11 bases that match TRBD2. This specimen was CD8+ T cells sorted from blood, taken at approximately week 56, from a patient treated with tofacitinib. The TCR sequence derives from a human donor with alopecia areata. CDR3 nucleotide sequence: TGTGCCAGCAGTCCCCTCTCTAGCGGGGGGATCACAGATACGCAGTATTTT. It codes for CASSPLSSGGITDTQYF.